The TCR beta chain under discussion was sequenced for a study of patients and donors after allogeneic stem cell transplantation. TCRdb reprocessed the RT-PCR reads via MiXCR and lists one record per CDR3 protein. There are about a million distinct CDR3 sequences in the sample; more than 15% occur only once, and 6% lies in the top ten. This CDR3 has 19 amino acids. Trimming took off 0 bases at V and 0 bases at J, with 18 bases between the two ends. The V gene's germline CDR1 is DFQATT and CDR2 SNEGSKA (reference sequence). Sequenced input: blood, either unsorted or a sorted T cell fraction (not recorded which). This chain connects TRBV20-1 to TRBJ2-6, with D perhaps matching TRBD2 (6 bases). The TCR sequence derives from a human donor who was either an allogeneic HSCT recipient or a stem cell or donor lymphocyte infusion donor (not recorded which). It is not recorded whose cells these are; they may come from a transplant donor. In DNA form, the CDR3 reads TGCAGTGCTAGAGATGGGGGGAAAGTTCGTCCCTCTGGGGCCAACGTCCTGACTTTC. It codes for CSARDGGKVRPSGANVLTF.